This T cell receptor (beta chain) was retrieved from a study of T cells in Graves' hyperthyroidism and ophthalmopathy. CDR3 length equals 16 residues. Germline V lookup: CDR1 LGHDT, CDR2 YNNKEL (reference sequence). Trimming pared 4 bases from V and 1 base from J, leaving 16 bases between. The investigators amplified TCR beta CDR3 regions from RNA transcripts. The TCR CDR3 was amplified in a first-round RT-PCR using the HTBI primer set. TCRdb processed the multiplex PCR reads anew with MiXCR; each CDR3 protein has one entry. This sample carries 500,000 or so distinct CDR3 sequences, 17% of them seen once, and the ten largest clones take 17%. This clonotype was detected many times.

This sequence was found in a woman aged 18-30 years with Graves' ophthalmopathy. This chain connects TRBV3-1 to TRBJ2-5; D is possibly TRBD2 (6 bases). The sequencing sample was made of blood. CDR3 nucleotides: TGTGCCAGCAGCCGAGCGGTGAATAGCGGCCAAGAGACCCAGTACTTC. Amino acid sequence: CASSRAVNSGQETQYF.